One and the same sample provided the 21 T cell receptor beta chains below, sequenced in a study of cytomegalovirus exposure and HLA in healthy donors. The PCR made use of 60 Vbeta and 13 Jbeta primers. Profiling relied on immunoSEQ multiplex PCR, and the TCRdb table lists in-frame clones only, not all of them. Among approximately 190,000 clones, over 75% were seen once, and the ten largest hold approximately 6%. The sequencing sample was made of PBMCs. These receptor sequences come from a man aged 35 to 55 in good health and CMV-seropositive.

This clone was counted between two and nine times. This sequence joins TRBV10-2 and TRBJ2-2; D is perhaps TRBD2 (5 bases). The V gene lost 5 bases and the J gene lost 5 bases, with 18 bases spanning the gap. Germline V gene data show CDR1 as WSHSY and CDR2 as SAAADI. The CDR3 has 16 residues. CDR3 protein: CASSHVLRGRTGELFF. The CDR3 DNA is TGCGCCAGCAGTCACGTTCTAAGAGGGCGTACCGGGGAGCTGTTTTTT.

The genes are TRBV15 and TRBJ2-5, with TRBD1 matching over 8 bases. Germline V gene data show CDR1 as LNHNV and CDR2 as YYDKDF (reference sequence). The trim removed 5 bases at V and 3 bases at J, leaving 5 bases unmatched. The CDR3 loop spans 14 amino acids. The CDR3 coding sequence is TGTGCCACCAGCGGGGGACAGGCGAAAGAGACCCAGTACTTC. The encoded protein is CATSGGQAKETQYF. Using reference TRBV15 and TRBJ2-5 for the parts outside the CDR3, the full variable domain is DAMVIQNPRYQVTQFGKPVTLSCSQTLNHNVMYWYQQKSSQAPKLLFHYYDKDFNNEADTPDNFQSRRPNTSFCFLDIRSPGLGDTAMYLCATSGGQAKETQYFGPGTRLLVL.

V usage is TRBV15 and J usage is TRBJ2-5; weak D call: TRBD1 (5 bases). The CDR3 is made up of 15 amino acids. From germline, CDR1 is LNHNV and CDR2 YYDKDF (reference sequence). V lost 3 bases, J lost 5 bases, and 16 bases lay in between. CDR3 in DNA: TGTGCCACCAGCAGGGGGCAGGGCAGGCGGGAGACCCAGTACTTC. Its protein product is CATSRGQGRRETQYF.

This clone was counted a few times. Here the CDR3 DNA reads TGCGCCAGCAGCTGGTCGGGGGGGAATACGCAGTATTTT. The encoded protein is CASSWSGGNTQYF. The gene calls are TRBV5-1 and TRBJ2-3; 8 positions agree with TRBD2. The CDR3 has 13 residues. Germline CDR1 SGHRS, CDR2 YFSETQ. Germline trimming cut 3 bases from V and 7 bases from J; bases unmatched to any gene: 4.

The count of this clone is one. The chain uses TRBV5-5 and TRBJ1-3; D is perhaps TRBD1 (5 bases). V lost 3 bases, J lost 0 bases, and 7 bases lay in between. The CDR3 extends over 14 amino acids. The germline gives CDR1 SGHKS, CDR2 YYEKEE (reference sequence). As DNA, the CDR3 is TGTGCCAGCAGCTCCGGGGGCTCTGGAAACACCATATATTTT. Residues: CASSSGGSGNTIYF.

The chain is built from TRBV18 and TRBJ2-1; 7 positions agree with TRBD2. J lost 0 bases, V lost 6 bases, and 8 bases had no gene match. The CDR3 has 16 amino acids. Germline V gene sequence: CDR1 KGHSH, CDR2 LQKENI. CDR3: CASSLSRGVSYNEQFF. The CDR3 nucleotides are TGTGCCAGCTCCCTAAGCCGGGGGGTCTCCTACAATGAGCAGTTCTTC.

The J gene is TRBJ2-3, the V gene TRBV2, with 10 bases matching TRBD1. V shed 6 bases and J 5 bases; nucleotides not matched to a gene: 8. Germline V gives CDR1 SNHLY, CDR2 FYNNEI. The CDR3 is 15 amino acids. CDR3 residues: CASRRDRGSGDTQYF. DNA for the CDR3: TGTGCCAGCAGACGGGACAGGGGTTCAGGAGATACGCAGTATTTT.

This chain uses TRBV9 with TRBJ2-7; tentatively, D is TRBD1 (5 bases). The CDR3 has 13 amino acids. V was shortened by 4 bases and J by 3 bases, with 11 bases between the two germline ends. The germline gives CDR1 SGDLS, CDR2 YYNGEE. The CDR3 bases are TGTGCCAGCAGCCCCGACAGTGACTACGAGCAGTACTTC. Translated: CASSPDSDYEQYF.

The chain couples TRBV4-2 to TRBJ2-6, with D uncertain. This CDR3 has 17 residues. CDR1 is LGHNA and CDR2 is YNFKEQ in the germline V gene. Deletions cut 0 bases from V and 0 bases from J, with 9 bases between. The CDR3 DNA is TGTGCCAGCAGCCAAGAACAAGTTGCCTCTGGGGCCAACGTCCTGACTTTC. This gives the protein CASSQEQVASGANVLTF.

This chain joins TRBV11-1 and TRBJ1-6; a weak D match, TRBD1 (6 bases). Trimming removed 1 base at V and 6 bases at J, with 10 bases between. In germline, CDR1 is SGHAT, CDR2 FQDESV (reference sequence). This CDR3 spans 15 amino acids. Here the CDR3 reads CASSLDLGANSPLHF. The CDR3 DNA reads as TGTGCCAGCAGCTTAGATTTGGGGGCTAATTCACCCCTCCACTTT.

This rearrangement joins TRBV4-1 to TRBJ1-6, with TRBD1 identical over 9 bases. Germline V gene data show CDR1 as MGHRA and CDR2 as YSYEKL. V shed 0 bases, J shed 7 bases, and the junction held 4 bases outside the gene matches. This CDR3 region has 16 residues. In DNA form, the CDR3 reads TGCGCCAGCAGCCAAGATAGACAGGGGGTCAATTCACCCCTCCACTTT. Translation: CASSQDRQGVNSPLHF.

The V gene is TRBV5-1, the J gene TRBJ2-1; maybe TRBD1 (5 bases). V was shortened by 0 bases and J by 3 bases, with 13 bases between the two germline ends. The CDR3 extends over 16 amino acids. CDR1 is SGHRS and CDR2 is YFSETQ in the germline V gene. CDR3 region: CASSLVLQGRYNEQFF. Written as DNA, the CDR3 is TGCGCCAGCAGCTTGGTGCTCCAGGGCCGCTACAATGAGCAGTTCTTC. Drawing the rest from reference TRBV5-1 and TRBJ2-1, the complete variable domain is KAGVTQTPRYLIKTRGQQVTLSCSPISGHRSVSWYQQTPGQGLQFLFEYFSETQRNKGNFPGRFSGRQFSNSRSEMNVSTLELGDSALYLCASSLVLQGRYNEQFFGPGTRLTVL.

This chain connects TRBV2 to TRBJ2-7, with 8 bases matching TRBD1. Germline V lookup: CDR1 SNHLY, CDR2 FYNNEI. CDR3 length equals 14 residues. With V trimmed by 6 bases and J by 1 base, 5 bases remained unmatched. The CDR3 sequence is CASRSWDRSYEQYF. The CDR3 nucleotides are TGTGCCAGCAGGTCCTGGGACAGGTCCTACGAGCAGTACTTC.

The chain uses TRBV19 and TRBJ1-1, with 8 bases lining up with TRBD1. The CDR3 contains 15 residues. From germline, CDR1 is LNHDA and CDR2 SQIVND (reference sequence). J lost 1 base, V lost 0 bases, and 1 base had no gene match. The CDR3 loop reads CASSIEGTGNTEAFF. The CDR3 DNA sequence: TGTGCCAGTAGTATAGAAGGGACAGGGAACACTGAAGCTTTCTTT.

The chain links TRBV19 to TRBJ2-5; TRBD2 aligns across 8 bases. Looked up from germline, CDR1 is LNHDA and CDR2 is SQIVND (reference sequence). The CDR3 loop spans 12 amino acids. With V trimmed by 6 bases and J by 4 bases, 1 base remained unmatched. CDR3 DNA sequence: TGTGCCAGTAGCGGGGGGGGAGAGACCCAGTACTTC. This sequence encodes CASSGGGETQYF.

The chain carries TRBV7-8 and TRBJ2-3; 13 bases are shared with TRBD2. Looked up from germline, CDR1 is SGHVS and CDR2 is FQNEAQ. J gave up 6 bases and V 3 bases, and 9 bases lay outside the gene matches. The CDR3 extends over 17 amino acids. Here the CDR3 reads CASSFGTSGAPPDTQYF. The CDR3 DNA reads TGTGCCAGCAGCTTCGGGACTAGCGGGGCCCCTCCGGATACGCAGTATTTT. Based on the CDR3 plus reference TRBV7-8 and TRBJ2-3, the full variable domain is GAGVSQSPRYKVAKRGQDVALRCDPISGHVSLFWYQQALGQGPEFLTYFQNEAQLDKSGLPSDRFFAERPEGSVSTLKIQRTQQEDSAVYLCASSFGTSGAPPDTQYFGPGTRLTVL.

This clone was observed many times. The genes are TRBV4-1 and TRBJ2-2; D gene uncertain. V lost 8 bases to trimming and J lost 0 bases, with 19 bases between them. The CDR3 has 17 amino acids. Germline V gives CDR1 MGHRA, CDR2 YSYEKL. Here the CDR3 DNA reads TGCGCCAGCGCAGAACTAAATCTATTGCCGAACACCGGGGAGCTGTTTTTT. It yields the protein CASAELNLLPNTGELFF.

As concerns this clone: Other nucleotide sequences in the sample specify the same CDR3. V gene TRBV6-1 combines with J gene TRBJ2-7, with TRBD1 matching over 9 bases. The CDR3 is 14 residues long. The germline V gene encodes CDR1 MNHNS and CDR2 SASEGT. Germline trimming cut 5 bases from V and 1 base from J; bases unmatched to any gene: 3. This CDR3 is CASSRQGGSYEQYF. The DNA for the CDR3 is TGTGCCAGCAGTCGACAGGGGGGTTCCTACGAGCAGTACTTC.

This clone occurred once. The rearrangement links TRBV6-1 to TRBJ2-3; perhaps TRBD2 as D (5 bases). The CDR3 totals 10 residues. V was pared by 8 bases and J by 7 bases, with 7 bases between. In germline, CDR1 is MNHNS, CDR2 SASEGT. In nucleotides, the CDR3 is TGTGCCAGCGGGGAGTATACGCAGTATTTT. This translates into CASGEYTQYF.

V is TRBV11-3 and J is TRBJ2-2, with TRBD2 identical over 7 bases. In germline, CDR1 is SGHNT, CDR2 YENEEA. After removal of 2 bases from V and 6 bases from J, the junction contained 6 bases not matched to a gene. CDR3 size: 15 residues. The CDR3 DNA reads as TGTGCCAGCAGCTTACACGGGGGGAAGTCCGGGGAGCTGTTTTTT. Its protein product is CASSLHGGKSGELFF.

The CDR3 spells CASSTGRESYEQYF. The CDR3 nucleotides are TGTGCCAGCAGCACAGGGAGAGAGTCCTACGAGCAGTACTTC. J is TRBJ2-7 and V is TRBV9; D is possibly TRBD1 (6 bases). Germline V gene lookup returns CDR1 SGDLS and CDR2 YYNGEE. This CDR3 comprises 14 residues. Trimming took off 4 bases at V and 1 base at J, with 12 bases between the two ends. The full variable domain, its missing parts supplied by reference TRBV9 and TRBJ2-7, is DSGVTQTPKHLITATGQRVTLRCSPRSGDLSVYWYQQSLDQGLQFLIQYYNGEERAKGNILERFSAQQFPDLHSELNLSSLELGDSALYFCASSTGRESYEQYFGPGTRLTVT.